The rows below give T cell receptor beta chains drawn from one sample of a study of molecular identifiers for immune sequencing clone quantification. MiXCR, run by TCRdb on the PCR reads, gives a single entry per CDR3 protein. The sample includes some 650,000 distinct CDR3 sequences, roughly 21% of them seen just once. Sequencing was performed on naive CD8+ T cells from blood, with Jurkat cell RNA spiked in. These receptor sequences come from a human donor in good health. Some libraries in this study had Jurkat cell RNA spiked in. Each CDR3 is given with its conserved first and last residue. A D gene is named only where the DNA matches it firmly. The size entry is marked missing in some rows and otherwise reads once, few, many or a size class.

NA	NA	20	TRBV12-3/TRBV12-4	TRBJ1-6	CASSLGPPQCFSSYNSPLHF	TGTGCCAGCAGTTTAGGGCCCCCACAATGCTTCAGCTCCTATAATTCACCCCTCCACTTT
NA	many	16	TRBV7-9	TRBJ2-5	CASSSQTGPNQETQYF	TGTGCCAGCAGCTCCCAAACGGGACCAAACCAAGAGACCCAGTACTTC
NA	few	15	TRBV6-2/TRBV6-3	TRBJ1-6	CASSYATGSWSPLHF	TGTGCCAGCAGTTACGCCACGGGTTCGTGGTCACCCCTCCACTTT
NA	many	13	TRBV5-1	TRBJ1-1	CASSLAMGTEAFF	TGCGCCAGCAGCCTGGCTATGGGGACTGAAGCTTTCTTT
NA	once	14	TRBV9	TRBJ1-2	CVSNTRGANYGCTF	NA
NA	many	14	TRBV6-5	TRBJ2-2	CASSWSSQGGELFF	TGTGCCAGCAGTTGGTCGAGTCAGGGCGGGGAGCTGTTTTTT
NA	many	14	TRBV5-1	TRBJ2-5	CASSLGEGLETQYF	TGCGCCAGCAGCTTGGGCGAGGGGCTAGAGACCCAGTACTTC
TRBD2	few	15	TRBV15	TRBJ2-1	CATSRGTGLAAEQFF	TGTGCCACCAGCAGAGGCACCGGACTAGCGGCTGAGCAGTTCTTC
NA	NA	15	TRBV7-9	TRBJ1-5	CACSLAGGNWQPQHF	TGTGCCTGCAGCTTAGCCGGGGGGAATTGGCAGCCCCAGCATTTT
NA	many	14	TRBV5-1	TRBJ2-7	CASSLVGGPYEQYF	TGCGCCAGCAGCTTGGTCGGGGGCCCCTACGAGCAGTACTTC
NA	many	13	TRBV7-9	TRBJ2-7	CASSLDRSYEQYF	TGTGCCAGCAGCTTGGACCGCTCCTACGAGCAGTACTTC
NA	many	13	TRBV7-9	TRBJ1-1	CASSTGRSSEAFF	TGTGCCAGCAGCACAGGGAGGTCATCTGAAGCTTTCTTT
TRBD1	NA	14	TRBV27	TRBJ1-6	CASRSGQGSSPLHF	TGTGCCAGCAGATCGGGACAGGGCTCCTCACCCCTCCACTTT
NA	NA	16	TRBV9	TRBJ1-3	CASSAPREGTGNTIYF	TGTGCCAGCAGCGCCCCCCGTGAGGGGACTGGAAACACCATATATTTT
NA	many	15	TRBV7-2	TRBJ1-1	CASSPPMGGNTEAFF	TGTGCCAGCAGCCCCCCCATGGGGGGGAACACTGAAGCTTTCTTT
TRBD2	NA	20	TRBV7-3	TRBJ2-1	CASSMRLAGGPFSPYNEQFF	TGTGCCAGCAGCATGAGACTAGCGGGAGGGCCTTTTTCCCCCTACAATGAGCAGTTCTTC
TRBD1	many	15	TRBV7-9	TRBJ1-3	CASSLSTGAGNTIYF	TGTGCCAGCAGCTTATCGACAGGGGCTGGAAACACCATATATTTT
TRBD1	few	15	TRBV7-6	TRBJ2-7	CASSQDRARFYEQYF	TGTGCCAGCAGCCAGGACAGGGCCCGATTTTACGAGCAGTACTTC
TRBD1	many	15	TRBV5-1	TRBJ2-3	CASSVGQGAPDTQYF	TGCGCCAGCAGCGTGGGACAGGGGGCCCCAGATACGCAGTATTTT
TRBD1	NA	17	TRBV4-3	TRBJ2-3	CASSQDPSRGQTDTQYF	TGCGCCAGCAGCCAAGATCCCAGCAGGGGGCAAACAGATACGCAGTATTTT
TRBD2	few	13	TRBV6-5	TRBJ2-1	CASGLARLNEQFF	TGTGCCAGCGGACTAGCCCGATTAAATGAGCAGTTCTTC
NA	many	14	TRBV13	TRBJ2-2	CASSLRGAPGELFF	TGTGCCAGCAGCTTACGCGGGGCGCCTGGGGAGCTGTTTTTT
NA	NA	17	TRBV5-5	TRBJ1-5	CASSLWDGEYSNQPQHF	TGTGCCAGCAGCTTGTGGGACGGAGAATATAGCAATCAGCCCCAGCATTTT
NA	NA	14	TRBV28	TRBJ2-1	CASSTRLAGNEQFF	TGTGCCAGCAGTACAAGGCTGGCGGGAAATGAGCAGTTCTTC
NA	NA	14	TRBV20-1	TRBJ1-4	CSARDVVTNEKLFF	TGCAGTGCTAGAGACGTTGTAACTAATGAAAAACTGTTTTTT
NA	many	11	TRBV7-9	TRBJ1-5	CASKQGLPQHF	TGTGCCAGTAAACAGGGTTTGCCCCAGCATTTT
NA	few	17	TRBV6-1	TRBJ2-3	CASSYAPGRGSTDTQYF	TGTGCCAGCAGTTATGCCCCGGGCAGGGGTAGCACAGATACGCAGTATTTT
NA	few	14	TRBV4-1	TRBJ2-1	CASSQDGHYNEQFF	TGCGCCAGCAGCCAAGACGGACACTACAATGAGCAGTTCTTC
TRBD1	many	16	TRBV27	TRBJ2-2	CATGRGQGAFTGELFF	TGTGCCACCGGAAGGGGACAGGGGGCTTTCACCGGGGAGCTGTTTTTT
NA	many	13	TRBV4-1	TRBJ1-5	CASSQDTNQPQHF	TGCGCCAGCAGCCAAGATACCAATCAGCCCCAGCATTTT
TRBD2	few	16	TRBV27	TRBJ2-2	CASSLDGLAWTGELFF	TGTGCCAGCAGTTTAGACGGACTAGCATGGACCGGGGAGCTGTTTTTT
NA	few	16	TRBV15	TRBJ2-7	CATSTITGSPSYEQYF	TGTGCCACCAGCACCATAACAGGGTCCCCCTCCTACGAGCAGTACTTC
TRBD1	many	14	TRBV20-1	TRBJ1-3	CSAVGQGYGNTIYF	TGCAGTGCGGTAGGACAGGGTTATGGAAACACCATATATTTT
TRBD2	few	18	TRBV11-2	TRBJ2-1	CASSSRQLAGPSYNEQFF	TGTGCCAGCAGCTCGAGACAACTAGCGGGGCCTTCCTACAATGAGCAGTTCTTC
NA	many	14	TRBV20-1	TRBJ1-2	CSAHDRSFGYGYTF	TGCAGTGCTCATGACAGGAGTTTTGGCTATGGCTACACCTTC
TRBD2	few	15	TRBV4-1	TRBJ2-5	CASRPWSGGQETQYF	TGCGCCAGCCGCCCCTGGTCGGGGGGGCAGGAGACCCAGTACTTC
TRBD2	many	15	TRBV6-5	TRBJ2-3	CASSQGLPSTDTQYF	TGTGCCAGCAGCCAGGGACTACCTAGCACAGATACGCAGTATTTT
TRBD1	NA	15	TRBV11-1	TRBJ2-7	CAGSIIRDSSYEQYF	TGTGCCGGCAGTATAATAAGGGACAGCAGCTACGAGCAGTACTTC
TRBD1	NA	13	TRBV7-9	TRBJ1-2	CAGSHTGGQGYTF	TGTGCCGGCAGCCACACAGGGGGCCAAGGCTACACCTTC
NA	many	11	TRBV20-1	TRBJ1-1	CSARQAAEAFF	TGCAGTGCTAGACAAGCAGCTGAAGCTTTCTTT